This T cell receptor beta chain is drawn from a study of T cell changes during pregnancy in multiple sclerosis (dated by TCRdb to about 2019). In the study overall: The study examined how the T cell repertoire changed over the course of pregnancy in women with multiple sclerosis.

With regard to this clone: What antigen it recognizes has not been identified. No base quality values were provided; no much bigger clone lies one nucleotide off.

The library was prepared using the immunoSEQ multiplex PCR assay. Imported from immuneACCESS, the table was reduced by TCRdb to in-frame sequences with V and J called. These copies leave out some clones; in studies compared against another copy, an unresolved V gene accounts for under half, and the cause of the remainder is not known. The sample table holds approximately 12,000 clones, of which roughly 94% were seen once. The ten largest account for about 0.27% of the sample. Counted from cysteine to phenylalanine, this CDR3 has 15 amino acids. Only the CDR3 portion is preserved as DNA: 45 bases, with reading frame beginning at the first base. The junction shows trimming of 4 bases on V and 2 bases on J, and the gene matches do not reach 4 bases of it. The germline V gene sets CDR1 to MNHNS and CDR2 to SASEGT.

The chain was built from TRBV6-1 and TRBJ1-4, with 7 central nucleotides matching TRBD1. This sequence was found in a female donor with multiple sclerosis, enrolled in a pregnancy study. The material was CD4+ T cells from peripheral blood mononuclear cells, obtained before pregnancy. The DNA sequence is TGTGCCAGCAGTGTTGGGGGACAGACTAATGAAAAACTGTTTTTT. Its product reads: CASSVGGQTNEKLFF.